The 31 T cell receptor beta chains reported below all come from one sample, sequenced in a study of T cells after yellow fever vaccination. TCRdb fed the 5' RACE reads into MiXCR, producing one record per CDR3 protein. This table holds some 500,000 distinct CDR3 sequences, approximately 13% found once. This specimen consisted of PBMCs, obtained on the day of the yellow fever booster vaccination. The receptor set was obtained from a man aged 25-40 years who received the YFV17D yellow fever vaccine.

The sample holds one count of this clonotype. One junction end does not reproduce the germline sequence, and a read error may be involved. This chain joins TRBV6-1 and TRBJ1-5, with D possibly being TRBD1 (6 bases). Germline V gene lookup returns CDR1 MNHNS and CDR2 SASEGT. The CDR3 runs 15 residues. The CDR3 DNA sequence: TGTGCCAGCTTCCCTGGACAGCTACTCAATCCGCCCCAGCATTTT. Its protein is CASFPGQLLNPPQHF.

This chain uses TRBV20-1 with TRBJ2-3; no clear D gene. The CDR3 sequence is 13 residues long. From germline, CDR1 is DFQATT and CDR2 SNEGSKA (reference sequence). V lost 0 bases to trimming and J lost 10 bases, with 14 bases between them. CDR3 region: CSARDPASAPQYF. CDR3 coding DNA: TGCAGTGCTAGAGATCCGGCCTCGGCCCCGCAGTATTTT.

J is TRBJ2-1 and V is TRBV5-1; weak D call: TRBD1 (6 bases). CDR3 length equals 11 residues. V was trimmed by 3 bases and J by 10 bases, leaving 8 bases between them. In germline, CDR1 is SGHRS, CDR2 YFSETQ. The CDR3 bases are TGCGCCAGCAGCTCCGACAGGGAGCAGTTCTTC. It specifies CASSSDREQFF.

The CDR3 loop reads CACWQEMRPRQPQHF. CDR3 DNA sequence: TGCGCCTGCTGGCAGGAGATGCGCCCTCGGCAGCCCCAGCATTTT. V gene TRBV23-1 combines with J gene TRBJ1-5; D remains ambiguous. TRBV23-1 carries the ORF label, with uncertain function. Deletions cut 11 bases from V and 7 bases from J, with 24 bases between. There are 15 residues in the CDR3.

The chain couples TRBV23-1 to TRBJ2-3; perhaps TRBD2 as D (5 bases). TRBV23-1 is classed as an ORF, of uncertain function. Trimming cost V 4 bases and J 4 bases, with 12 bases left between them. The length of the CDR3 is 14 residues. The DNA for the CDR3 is TGCGCCAGCAGTCTCCTGGGAGTAGCAGATACGCAGTATTTT. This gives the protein CASSLLGVADTQYF.

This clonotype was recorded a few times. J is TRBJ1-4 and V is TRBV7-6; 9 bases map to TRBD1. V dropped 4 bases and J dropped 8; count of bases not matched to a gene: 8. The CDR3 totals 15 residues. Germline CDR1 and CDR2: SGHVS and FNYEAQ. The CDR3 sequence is CASSSNRGRKEKLFF. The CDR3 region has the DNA TGTGCCAGCAGCTCAAACAGGGGGCGGAAAGAAAAACTGTTTTTT.

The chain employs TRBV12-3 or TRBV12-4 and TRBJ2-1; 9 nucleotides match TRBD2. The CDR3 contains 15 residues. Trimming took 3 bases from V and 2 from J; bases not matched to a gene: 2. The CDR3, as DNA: TGTGCCAGCAGTTTTAGCGGGAGTACCTACAATGAGCAGTTCTTC. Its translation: CASSFSGSTYNEQFF.

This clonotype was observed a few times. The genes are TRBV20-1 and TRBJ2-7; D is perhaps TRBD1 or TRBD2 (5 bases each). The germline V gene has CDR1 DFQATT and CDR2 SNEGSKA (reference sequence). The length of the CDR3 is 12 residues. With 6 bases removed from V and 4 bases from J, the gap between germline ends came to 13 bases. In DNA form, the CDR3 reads TGCAGTGCCTCGGGACCTATATACGAGCAGTACTTC. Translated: CSASGPIYEQYF.

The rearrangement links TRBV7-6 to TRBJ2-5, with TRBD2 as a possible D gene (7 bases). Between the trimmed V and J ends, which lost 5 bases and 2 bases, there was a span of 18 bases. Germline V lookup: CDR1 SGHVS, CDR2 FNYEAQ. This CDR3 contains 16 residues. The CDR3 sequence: CASSHEGEGYQETQYF. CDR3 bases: TGTGCCAGCAGCCATGAGGGGGAGGGATATCAAGAGACCCAGTACTTC.

CDR3 loop: CAWSVSSRNNEQFF. The CDR3, as DNA: TGTGCCTGGAGTGTATCTTCGCGGAACAATGAGCAGTTCTTC. This chain connects TRBV30 to TRBJ2-1; D gene ambiguous. This CDR3 is built from 14 residues. Germline CDR1 reads GTSNPN; CDR2 reads SVGIG (reference sequence). V was cut by 0 bases and J by 5 bases, with 11 bases left in between.

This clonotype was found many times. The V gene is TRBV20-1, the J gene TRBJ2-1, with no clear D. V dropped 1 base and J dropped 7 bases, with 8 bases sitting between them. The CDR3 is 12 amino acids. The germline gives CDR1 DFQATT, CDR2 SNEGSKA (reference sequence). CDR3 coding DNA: TGCAGTGCTAGAGGGCCCGCTAATGAGCAGTTCTTC. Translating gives CSARGPANEQFF.

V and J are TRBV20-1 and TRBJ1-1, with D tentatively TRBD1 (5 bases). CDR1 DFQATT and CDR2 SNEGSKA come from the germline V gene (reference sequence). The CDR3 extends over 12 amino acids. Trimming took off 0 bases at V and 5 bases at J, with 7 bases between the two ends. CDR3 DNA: TGCAGTGCTAGAGATGGGGGGACTGAAGCTTTCTTT. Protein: CSARDGGTEAFF.

The chain's CDR3 is CSVPPRAGYDPNEQFF. The CDR3 nucleotides read TGCAGCGTCCCCCCCCGGGCAGGGTACGACCCAAATGAGCAGTTCTTC. The chain employs TRBV29-1 and TRBJ2-1, with D perhaps matching TRBD1 (5 bases). Germline V lookup: CDR1 SQVTM, CDR2 ANQGSEA. The CDR3 is 16 residues long. Between the trimmed V and J ends, which lost 6 bases and 7 bases, there was a span of 25 bases.

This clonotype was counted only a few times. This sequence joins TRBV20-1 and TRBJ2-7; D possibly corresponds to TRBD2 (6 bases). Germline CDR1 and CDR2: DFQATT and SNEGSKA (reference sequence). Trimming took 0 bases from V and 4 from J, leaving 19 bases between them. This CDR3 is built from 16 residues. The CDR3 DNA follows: TGCAGTGCTAGAGATCAGGCTAGCGCCGGCACTTACGAGCAGTACTTC. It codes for CSARDQASAGTYEQYF.

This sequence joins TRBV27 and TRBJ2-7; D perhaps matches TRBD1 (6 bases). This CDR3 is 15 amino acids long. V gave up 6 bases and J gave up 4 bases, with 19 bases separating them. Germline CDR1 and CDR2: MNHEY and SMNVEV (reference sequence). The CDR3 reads CASSPTGTPSYEQYF. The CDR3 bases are TGTGCCAGCAGCCCCACCGGGACACCATCTTACGAGCAGTACTTC.

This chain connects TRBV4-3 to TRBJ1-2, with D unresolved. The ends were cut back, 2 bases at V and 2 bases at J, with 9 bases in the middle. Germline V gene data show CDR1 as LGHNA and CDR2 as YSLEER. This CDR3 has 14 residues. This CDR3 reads CASSQLQINYGYTF. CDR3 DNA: TGCGCCAGCAGCCAATTACAGATAAACTATGGCTACACCTTC.

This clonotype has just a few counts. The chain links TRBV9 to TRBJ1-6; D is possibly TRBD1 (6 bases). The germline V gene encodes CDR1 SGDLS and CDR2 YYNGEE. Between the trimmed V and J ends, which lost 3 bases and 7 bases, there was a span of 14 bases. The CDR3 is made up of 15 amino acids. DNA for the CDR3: TGTGCCAGCAGCGCCACAGGGCTGGAAAATTCACCCCTCCACTTT. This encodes CASSATGLENSPLHF.

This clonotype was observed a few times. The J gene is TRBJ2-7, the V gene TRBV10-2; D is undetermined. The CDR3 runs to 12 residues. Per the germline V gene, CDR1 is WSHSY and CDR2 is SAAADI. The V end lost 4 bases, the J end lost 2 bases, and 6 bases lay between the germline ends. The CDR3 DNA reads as TGCGCCAGCAGTGGCGCCACCTACGAGCAGTACTTC. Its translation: CASSGATYEQYF.

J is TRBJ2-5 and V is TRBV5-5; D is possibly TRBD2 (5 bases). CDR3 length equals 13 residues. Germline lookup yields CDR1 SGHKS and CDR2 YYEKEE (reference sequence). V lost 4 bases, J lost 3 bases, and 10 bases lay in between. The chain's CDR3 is CASSRWGEETQYF. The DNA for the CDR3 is TGTGCCAGCAGCAGGTGGGGAGAAGAGACCCAGTACTTC. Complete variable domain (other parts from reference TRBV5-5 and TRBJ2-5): DAGVTQSPTHLIKTRGQQVTLRCSPISGHKSVSWYQQVLGQGPQFIFQYYEKEERGRGNFPDRFSARQFPNYSSELNVNALLLGDSALYLCASSRWGEETQYFGPGTRLLVL.

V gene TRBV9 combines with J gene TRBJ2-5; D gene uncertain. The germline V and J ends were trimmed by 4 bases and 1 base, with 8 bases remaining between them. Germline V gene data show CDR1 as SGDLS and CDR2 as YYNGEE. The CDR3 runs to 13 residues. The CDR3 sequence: CASSPHSQETQYF. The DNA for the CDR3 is TGTGCCAGCAGCCCTCACTCCCAAGAGACCCAGTACTTC.

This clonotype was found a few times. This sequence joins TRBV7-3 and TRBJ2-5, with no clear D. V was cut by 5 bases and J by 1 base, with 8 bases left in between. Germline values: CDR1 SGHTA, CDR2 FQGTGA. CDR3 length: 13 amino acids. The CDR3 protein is CASSARSQETQYF. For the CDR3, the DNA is TGTGCCAGCAGCGCCCGGTCCCAAGAGACCCAGTACTTC.

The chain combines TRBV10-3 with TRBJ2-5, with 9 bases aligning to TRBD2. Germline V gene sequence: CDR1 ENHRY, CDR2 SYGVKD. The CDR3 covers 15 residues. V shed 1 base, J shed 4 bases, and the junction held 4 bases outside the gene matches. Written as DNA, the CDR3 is TGTGCCATCAGTGAGTTAGCGGGAGTTTTAGAGACCCAGTACTTC. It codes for CAISELAGVLETQYF.

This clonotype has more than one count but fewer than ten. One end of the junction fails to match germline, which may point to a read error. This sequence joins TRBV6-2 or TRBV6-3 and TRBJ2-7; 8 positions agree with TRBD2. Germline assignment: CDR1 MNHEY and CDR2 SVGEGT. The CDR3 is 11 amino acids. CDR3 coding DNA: TGTGCCAGCAGTTACCCCGGGACTAGTCTCTTC. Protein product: CASSYPGTSLF.

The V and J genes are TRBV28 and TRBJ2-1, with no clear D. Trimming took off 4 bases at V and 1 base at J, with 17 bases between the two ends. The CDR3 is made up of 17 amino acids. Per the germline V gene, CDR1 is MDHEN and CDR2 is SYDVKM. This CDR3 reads CASSSPRRHRSYNEQFF. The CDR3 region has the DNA TGTGCCAGCAGTTCACCCAGGCGACACCGGTCCTACAATGAGCAGTTCTTC.

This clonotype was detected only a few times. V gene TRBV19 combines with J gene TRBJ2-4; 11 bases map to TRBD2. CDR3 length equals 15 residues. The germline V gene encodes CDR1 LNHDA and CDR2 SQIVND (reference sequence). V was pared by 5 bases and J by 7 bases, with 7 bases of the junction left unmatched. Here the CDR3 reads CASSYLAGGYNIQYF. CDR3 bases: TGTGCCAGTAGTTACTTAGCGGGAGGGTATAACATTCAGTACTTC.

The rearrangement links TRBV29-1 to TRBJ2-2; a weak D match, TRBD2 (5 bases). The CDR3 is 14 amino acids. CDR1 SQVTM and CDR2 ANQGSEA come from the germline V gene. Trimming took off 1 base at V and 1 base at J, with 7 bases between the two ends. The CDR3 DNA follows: TGCAGCGTTGAAGGCGCGGGGAACACCGGGGAGCTGTTTTTT. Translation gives CSVEGAGNTGELFF.

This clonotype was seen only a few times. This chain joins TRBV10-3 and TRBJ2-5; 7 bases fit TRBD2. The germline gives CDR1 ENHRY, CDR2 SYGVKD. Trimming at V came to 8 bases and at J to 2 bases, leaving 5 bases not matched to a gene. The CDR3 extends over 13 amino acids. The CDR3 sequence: CAIGAGLQETQYF. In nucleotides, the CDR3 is TGTGCCATCGGGGCGGGACTACAAGAGACCCAGTACTTC.

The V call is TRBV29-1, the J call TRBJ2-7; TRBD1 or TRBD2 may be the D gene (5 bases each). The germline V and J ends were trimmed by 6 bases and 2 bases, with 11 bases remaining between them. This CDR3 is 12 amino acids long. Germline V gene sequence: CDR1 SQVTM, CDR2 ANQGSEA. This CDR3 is CSVGDGTYEQYF. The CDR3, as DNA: TGCAGCGTAGGGGACGGAACCTACGAGCAGTACTTC.

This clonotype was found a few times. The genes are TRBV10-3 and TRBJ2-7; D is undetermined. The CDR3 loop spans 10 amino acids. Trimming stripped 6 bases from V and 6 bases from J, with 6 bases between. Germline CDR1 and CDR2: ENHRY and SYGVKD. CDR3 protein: CAIRTSEQYF. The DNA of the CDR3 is TGTGCCATCAGGACGAGCGAGCAGTACTTC.

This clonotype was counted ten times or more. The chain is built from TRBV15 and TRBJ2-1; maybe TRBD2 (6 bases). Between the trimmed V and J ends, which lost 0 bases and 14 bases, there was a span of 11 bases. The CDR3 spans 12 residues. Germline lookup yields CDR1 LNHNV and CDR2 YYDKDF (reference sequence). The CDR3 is CATSRDYQREFF. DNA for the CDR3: TGTGCCACCAGCAGAGATTACCAGCGGGAGTTCTTC.

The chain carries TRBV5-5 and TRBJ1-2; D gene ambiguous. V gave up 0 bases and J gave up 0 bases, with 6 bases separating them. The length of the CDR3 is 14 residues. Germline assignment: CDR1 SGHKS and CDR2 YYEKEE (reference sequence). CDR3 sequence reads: CASSLAPANYGYTF. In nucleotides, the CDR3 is TGTGCCAGCAGCTTGGCCCCTGCTAACTATGGCTACACCTTC. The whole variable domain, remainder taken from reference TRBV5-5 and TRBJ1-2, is DAGVTQSPTHLIKTRGQQVTLRCSPISGHKSVSWYQQVLGQGPQFIFQYYEKEERGRGNFPDRFSARQFPNYSSELNVNALLLGDSALYLCASSLAPANYGYTFGSGTRLTVV.